Sequencing of this TCR beta chain was carried out in a study of early stage breast cancer tumors. Clones were read by immunoSEQ multiplex PCR, and TCRdb kept only the in-frame ones, dropping some. The sample includes more than 65,000 clones, approximately 84% seen only once; the top ten take about 4.8%. The CDR3 is 11 amino acids. Trimming shortened V by 5 bases and J by 1 base, and 4 bases separated the two germline ends. From germline, CDR1 is SGHNT and CDR2 YYREEE (reference sequence). The sample was blood. The sequence was obtained from a person in their 40s with breast cancer. This chain uses TRBV5-4 with TRBJ2-7; D is uncertain. CDR3 DNA sequence: TGTGCCAGCAGTTCATCCTACGAGCAGTACTTC. This translates into CASSSSYEQYF.